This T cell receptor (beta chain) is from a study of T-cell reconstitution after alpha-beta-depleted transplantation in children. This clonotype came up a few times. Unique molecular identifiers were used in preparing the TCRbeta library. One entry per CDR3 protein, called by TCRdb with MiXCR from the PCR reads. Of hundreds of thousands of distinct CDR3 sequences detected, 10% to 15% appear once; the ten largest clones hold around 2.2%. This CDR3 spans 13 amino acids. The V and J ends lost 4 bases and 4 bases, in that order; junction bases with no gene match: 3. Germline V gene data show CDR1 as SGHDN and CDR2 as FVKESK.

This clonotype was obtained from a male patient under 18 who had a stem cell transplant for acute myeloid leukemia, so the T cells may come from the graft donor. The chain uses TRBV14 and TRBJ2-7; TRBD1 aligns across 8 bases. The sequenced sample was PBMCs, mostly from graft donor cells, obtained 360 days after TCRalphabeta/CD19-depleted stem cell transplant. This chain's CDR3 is CASSRQGRYEQYF. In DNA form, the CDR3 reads TGTGCCAGCAGCCGACAGGGGAGGTACGAGCAGTACTTC.